This T cell receptor beta chain was obtained from a study of blood T cell repertoires in COVID-19. Study context: Acute and convalescent COVID-19 specimens originated in the United States, Italy and Spain. From T cells, B-cell-depleted T cells, or PBMCs came the material, which was cDNA or gDNA.

Germline-derived CDR1 and CDR2 are SGHRS and YFSETQ. This CDR3 region has 16 residues. V lost 4 bases to trimming and J lost 5 bases; unmatched junction nucleotides: 14. As handled by the study authors: Nucleated cell counts were estimated from reference gene primer amplification. Repertoires were generated with immunoSEQ multiplex PCR, while TCRdb's copy carries only in-frame clones and drops some. The DNA gave D and trimming, while V, J and clone size come from that table. The table has roughly 150,000 clones, 65% to 90% seen once; the top ten hold 9.8%. Sequenced material: peripheral blood. The receptor's source is a woman in her forties or fifties with acute or convalescent COVID-19. The J gene is TRBJ2-7, the V gene TRBV5-1; 8 bases match TRBD2. The CDR3 here is CASSPPWAGGANEQYF. DNA of the CDR3: TGCGCCAGCAGCCCGCCCTGGGCCGGGGGGGCCAACGAGCAGTACTTC.